The rows below give T cell receptor beta chains drawn from one sample of a study of T-cell reconstitution after alpha-beta-depleted transplantation in children. One entry per CDR3 protein results from TCRdb running MiXCR on the PCR reads. This table has 450,000 to 700,000 distinct CDR3 sequences, 25% to 30% appearing once. Sequencing was performed on PBMCs, taken before TCRalphabeta/CD19-depleted stem cell transplant. These receptors were obtained from a boy in the first two years of life with Wiskott-Aldrich syndrome, due to receive a stem cell transplant. The CDR3 runs from the conserved cysteine through the conserved F or W. The order of the fields is J gene, D gene, clone size, V gene, CDR3 protein, CDR3 DNA. D genes are given only for firm matches. Rows give clone size only sometimes, using once, few, many, or a class for an expanded clone.

J gene: TRBJ1-1; D gene: TRBD1; clone size: .; V gene: TRBV5-4; CDR3 protein: CASSPGGQRNTEAFF; CDR3 DNA: TGTGCCAGCAGCCCGGGGGGACAGCGGAACACTGAAGCTTTCTTT
J gene: TRBJ2-2; D gene: .; clone size: once; V gene: TRBV5-5; CDR3 protein: CASGVGRNSGELFF; CDR3 DNA: TGTGCCAGCGGGGTTGGGAGGAACTCCGGGGAGCTGTTTTTT
J gene: TRBJ2-2; D gene: .; clone size: few; V gene: TRBV20-1; CDR3 protein: CSAVPPGRYTGELFF; CDR3 DNA: TGCAGTGCAGTTCCTCCGGGACGGTACACCGGGGAGCTGTTTTTT
J gene: TRBJ2-5; D gene: TRBD2; clone size: .; V gene: TRBV5-1; CDR3 protein: CASTGSNWTSGETQYF; CDR3 DNA: TGCGCCAGCACTGGGTCAAATTGGACTAGTGGGGAGACCCAGTACTTC
J gene: TRBJ1-6; D gene: TRBD1; clone size: few; V gene: TRBV5-1; CDR3 protein: CASSLGTGPSPLHF; CDR3 DNA: TGCGCCAGCAGTCTGGGGACAGGGCCTTCACCCCTCCACTTT
J gene: TRBJ1-4; D gene: .; clone size: .; V gene: TRBV18; CDR3 protein: CASSPSARLKEKLFF; CDR3 DNA: TGTGCCAGCTCACCATCTGCACGGTTAAAGGAAAAACTGTTTTTT
J gene: TRBJ2-7; D gene: .; clone size: few; V gene: TRBV24-1; CDR3 protein: CATSRKAYEQYF; CDR3 DNA: TGTGCCACCAGTAGGAAAGCCTACGAGCAGTACTTC
J gene: TRBJ2-3; D gene: TRBD1; clone size: few; V gene: TRBV19; CDR3 protein: CASSTRQGTDTQYF; CDR3 DNA: TGTGCCAGTAGTACCCGACAGGGGACAGATACGCAGTATTTT
J gene: TRBJ2-3; D gene: .; clone size: .; V gene: TRBV7-8; CDR3 protein: CASRPFGARLSTDTQYF; CDR3 DNA: TGTGCCAGCAGGCCATTTGGAGCTAGACTTAGCACAGATACGCAGTATTTT
J gene: TRBJ2-1; D gene: .; clone size: .; V gene: TRBV21-1; CDR3 protein: CASSKAHPGLAENEQFF; CDR3 DNA: TGTGCCAGCAGCAAAGCGCACCCGGGACTAGCGGAGAATGAGCAGTTCTTC
J gene: TRBJ2-5; D gene: TRBD2; clone size: few; V gene: TRBV10-2; CDR3 protein: CASSEPPLAGGLRGVQYF; CDR3 DNA: TGCGCCAGCAGTGAGCCTCCCTTAGCGGGAGGATTAAGAGGGGTCCAGTACTTC
J gene: TRBJ2-1; D gene: TRBD2; clone size: few; V gene: TRBV10-3; CDR3 protein: CAIQTSGNNEQFF; CDR3 DNA: TGTGCCATCCAGACTAGCGGTAACAATGAGCAGTTCTTC
J gene: TRBJ2-1; D gene: TRBD2; clone size: .; V gene: TRBV14; CDR3 protein: CASSPRSGGVINEQFF; CDR3 DNA: TGTGCCAGCAGCCCCCGCTCGGGGGGAGTGATCAATGAGCAGTTCTTC
J gene: TRBJ1-1; D gene: .; clone size: few; V gene: TRBV10-3; CDR3 protein: CATRSVNTEAFF; CDR3 DNA: TGTGCCACCCGATCGGTGAACACTGAAGCTTTCTTT
J gene: TRBJ2-5; D gene: .; clone size: .; V gene: TRBV29-1; CDR3 protein: CSVRLDRETQYF; CDR3 DNA: TGCAGCGTGAGACTAGACCGAGAGACCCAGTACTTC
J gene: TRBJ1-6; D gene: .; clone size: .; V gene: TRBV15; CDR3 protein: CATSREKIRDSPLHF; CDR3 DNA: TGTGCCACCAGCAGAGAAAAGATTAGGGATTCACCCCTCCACTTT
J gene: TRBJ2-3; D gene: .; clone size: few; V gene: TRBV7-9; CDR3 protein: CASSYGLPSTDTQYF; CDR3 DNA: TGTGCCAGCAGCTACGGACTACCTAGCACAGATACGCAGTATTTT
J gene: TRBJ1-2; D gene: .; clone size: .; V gene: TRBV7-6; CDR3 protein: CASRQWSVGNYGYTF; CDR3 DNA: TGTGCCAGCAGGCAGTGGAGTGTGGGTAACTATGGCTACACCTTC
J gene: TRBJ2-7; D gene: TRBD1; clone size: few; V gene: TRBV5-4; CDR3 protein: CASSSTGLGEQYF; CDR3 DNA: TGTGCCAGCAGCTCGACAGGGTTGGGCGAGCAGTACTTC
J gene: TRBJ2-5; D gene: TRBD1; clone size: few; V gene: TRBV3-1; CDR3 protein: CASSQSPRGPLWTQYF; CDR3 DNA: TGTGCCAGCAGCCAGTCACCTAGGGGGCCTTTATGGACCCAGTACTTC
J gene: TRBJ2-4; D gene: TRBD1; clone size: .; V gene: TRBV20-1; CDR3 protein: CSARGDRGAKNIQYF; CDR3 DNA: TGCAGTGCTAGGGGGGACAGGGGTGCCAAAAACATTCAGTACTTC
J gene: TRBJ2-7; D gene: .; clone size: .; V gene: TRBV15; CDR3 protein: CATSRAGTRYEQYF; CDR3 DNA: TGTGCCACCAGCAGAGCCGGGACTCGATACGAGCAGTACTTC
J gene: TRBJ2-7; D gene: TRBD2; clone size: few; V gene: TRBV5-5; CDR3 protein: CASSLPPGGRALYEQYF; CDR3 DNA: TGTGCCAGCAGCTTGCCCCCCGGGGGGAGGGCCCTCTACGAGCAGTACTTC
J gene: TRBJ2-3; D gene: TRBD2; clone size: few; V gene: TRBV27; CDR3 protein: CASSSIGLAVGTDTQYF; CDR3 DNA: TGTGCCAGCAGCTCCATCGGACTAGCGGTCGGGACAGATACGCAGTATTTT
J gene: TRBJ2-3; D gene: .; clone size: few; V gene: TRBV30; CDR3 protein: CAWRSRETQYF; CDR3 DNA: TGTGCCTGGCGGTCAAGGGAAACGCAGTATTTT
J gene: TRBJ2-3; D gene: .; clone size: .; V gene: TRBV29-1; CDR3 protein: CSVALRTDTQYF; CDR3 DNA: TGCAGCGTTGCGCTCCGGACAGATACGCAGTATTTT
J gene: TRBJ2-3; D gene: TRBD2; clone size: few; V gene: TRBV6-1; CDR3 protein: CASRPPGLAGSTDTQYF; CDR3 DNA: TGTGCCAGCAGGCCGCCGGGACTAGCGGGAAGCACAGATACGCAGTATTTT
J gene: TRBJ2-5; D gene: .; clone size: few; V gene: TRBV29-1; CDR3 protein: CSVEGRRGGQETQYF; CDR3 DNA: TGCAGCGTTGAGGGCAGAAGGGGGGGACAAGAGACCCAGTACTTC
J gene: TRBJ2-5; D gene: TRBD2; clone size: .; V gene: TRBV15; CDR3 protein: CATSLGGGSRGETQYF; CDR3 DNA: TGTGCCACCAGTTTGGGTGGCGGGAGTCGTGGGGAGACCCAGTACTTC
J gene: TRBJ2-1; D gene: .; clone size: many; V gene: TRBV3-1; CDR3 protein: CASSQANEQFF; CDR3 DNA: TGTGCCAGCAGCCAGGCCAATGAGCAGTTCTTC
J gene: TRBJ2-1; D gene: .; clone size: .; V gene: TRBV20-1; CDR3 protein: CSARDLGIGDEQFF; CDR3 DNA: TGCAGTGCTAGAGATCTGGGGATAGGCGATGAGCAGTTCTTC
J gene: TRBJ1-4; D gene: .; clone size: .; V gene: TRBV20-1; CDR3 protein: CSGSGTTNEKLFF; CDR3 DNA: TGCAGTGGCAGCGGTACAACTAATGAAAAACTGTTTTTT
J gene: TRBJ2-1; D gene: .; clone size: .; V gene: TRBV10-3; CDR3 protein: CAITRQGGGYNEQFF; CDR3 DNA: TGTGCCATCACCCGACAGGGAGGTGGTTACAATGAGCAGTTCTTC
J gene: TRBJ1-1; D gene: .; clone size: few; V gene: TRBV6-1; CDR3 protein: CASSQGRGAEAFF; CDR3 DNA: TGTGCCAGCAGTCAAGGACGGGGCGCTGAAGCTTTCTTT
J gene: TRBJ1-1; D gene: .; clone size: .; V gene: TRBV5-1; CDR3 protein: CASSFLVNAGNTEAFF; CDR3 DNA: TGCGCCAGCAGCTTTCTTGTCAACGCGGGGAACACTGAAGCTTTCTTT
J gene: TRBJ2-3; D gene: TRBD2; clone size: few; V gene: TRBV7-3; CDR3 protein: CASSPTSARTDTQYF; CDR3 DNA: TGTGCCAGCAGTCCCACTAGCGCTCGCACAGATACGCAGTATTTT
J gene: TRBJ2-1; D gene: .; clone size: few; V gene: TRBV19; CDR3 protein: CASVGPREQFF; CDR3 DNA: TGTGCCAGTGTCGGGCCGCGTGAGCAGTTCTTC
J gene: TRBJ2-3; D gene: TRBD2; clone size: .; V gene: TRBV9; CDR3 protein: CASSVGLAGDTDTQYF; CDR3 DNA: TGTGCCAGCAGCGTAGGTCTAGCGGGAGACACAGATACGCAGTATTTT
J gene: TRBJ2-7; D gene: .; clone size: .; V gene: TRBV5-1; CDR3 protein: CASSFLGLETYEQYF; CDR3 DNA: TGCGCCAGCAGCTTTCTGGGACTCGAAACCTACGAGCAGTACTTC
J gene: TRBJ1-2; D gene: .; clone size: .; V gene: TRBV3-1; CDR3 protein: CASSHGDDYGYTF; CDR3 DNA: TGTGCCAGCAGCCACGGGGACGACTATGGCTACACCTTC
J gene: TRBJ2-5; D gene: TRBD1; clone size: few; V gene: TRBV20-1; CDR3 protein: CSARTGAQETQYF; CDR3 DNA: TGCAGTGCTCGGACAGGTGCCCAAGAGACCCAGTACTTC
J gene: TRBJ2-1; D gene: .; clone size: .; V gene: TRBV20-1; CDR3 protein: CSADRGSETYNEQFF; CDR3 DNA: TGCAGTGCTGACCGGGGGTCAGAGACCTACAATGAGCAGTTCTTC
J gene: TRBJ2-1; D gene: .; clone size: .; V gene: TRBV29-1; CDR3 protein: CSVEYWPEQFF; CDR3 DNA: TGCAGCGTTGAATATTGGCCTGAGCAGTTCTTC
J gene: TRBJ2-1; D gene: TRBD2; clone size: .; V gene: TRBV5-1; CDR3 protein: CASSPTSGSTYNEEFF; CDR3 DNA: TGCGCCAGCAGCCCGACTAGCGGGAGTACCTACAATGAGGAGTTCTTC
J gene: TRBJ2-5; D gene: TRBD2; clone size: .; V gene: TRBV27; CDR3 protein: CASSSWGGKETQYF; CDR3 DNA: TGTGCCAGCAGTTCTTGGGGGGGGAAAGAGACCCAGTACTTC
J gene: TRBJ2-7; D gene: TRBD2; clone size: few; V gene: TRBV3-1; CDR3 protein: CASSQDRGLADSYEQYF; CDR3 DNA: TGTGCCAGCAGCCAAGATCGGGGACTAGCGGACTCCTACGAGCAGTACTTC
J gene: TRBJ2-1; D gene: .; clone size: .; V gene: TRBV20-1; CDR3 protein: CSAAAGHNEQFF; CDR3 DNA: TGCAGTGCCGCTGCGGGACACAATGAGCAGTTCTTC
J gene: TRBJ2-2; D gene: .; clone size: few; V gene: TRBV14; CDR3 protein: CASSQVAANTGELFF; CDR3 DNA: TGTGCCAGCAGCCAAGTAGCTGCGAACACCGGGGAGCTGTTTTTT
J gene: TRBJ2-1; D gene: TRBD2; clone size: few; V gene: TRBV2; CDR3 protein: CASRAAGTSGDNEQFF; CDR3 DNA: TGTGCCAGCAGGGCCGCCGGGACTAGCGGCGACAATGAGCAGTTCTTC
J gene: TRBJ2-2; D gene: .; clone size: .; V gene: TRBV20-1; CDR3 protein: CSARVPTSYTGELFF; CDR3 DNA: TGCAGTGCTAGAGTCCCGACTAGTTACACCGGGGAGCTGTTTTTT
J gene: TRBJ2-1; D gene: TRBD2; clone size: few; V gene: TRBV20-1; CDR3 protein: CSARSPQREARDEQFF; CDR3 DNA: TGCAGTGCTAGATCCCCCCAGCGGGAGGCTCGGGATGAGCAGTTCTTC
J gene: TRBJ2-3; D gene: TRBD2; clone size: few; V gene: TRBV4-1; CDR3 protein: CASSTVTLLAGLVDTQYF; CDR3 DNA: TGCGCCAGCAGCACTGTCACATTACTAGCGGGATTGGTAGATACGCAGTATTTT
J gene: TRBJ2-1; D gene: TRBD2; clone size: once; V gene: TRBV7-2; CDR3 protein: CASSFTSGINEQFF; CDR3 DNA: TGTGCCAGCAGCTTTACTAGCGGGATCAATGAGCAGTTCTTC
J gene: TRBJ2-1; D gene: .; clone size: .; V gene: TRBV11-2; CDR3 protein: CASSLVGYSHNEQFF; CDR3 DNA: TGTGCCAGCAGCTTAGTTGGGTATTCGCACAATGAGCAGTTCTTC
J gene: TRBJ2-7; D gene: TRBD2; clone size: .; V gene: TRBV5-1; CDR3 protein: CASSSSGLAFDEQYF; CDR3 DNA: TGCGCCAGCAGCTCCTCAGGACTAGCTTTCGACGAGCAGTACTTC
J gene: TRBJ2-7; D gene: TRBD1; clone size: .; V gene: TRBV27; CDR3 protein: CASSPSKGGLYEQYF; CDR3 DNA: TGTGCCAGCAGTCCTTCTAAAGGGGGCCTGTACGAGCAGTACTTC
J gene: TRBJ2-7; D gene: TRBD1; clone size: few; V gene: TRBV10-3; CDR3 protein: CAISESMGTGPYEQYF; CDR3 DNA: TGTGCCATCAGTGAGTCGATGGGGACAGGACCCTACGAGCAGTACTTC